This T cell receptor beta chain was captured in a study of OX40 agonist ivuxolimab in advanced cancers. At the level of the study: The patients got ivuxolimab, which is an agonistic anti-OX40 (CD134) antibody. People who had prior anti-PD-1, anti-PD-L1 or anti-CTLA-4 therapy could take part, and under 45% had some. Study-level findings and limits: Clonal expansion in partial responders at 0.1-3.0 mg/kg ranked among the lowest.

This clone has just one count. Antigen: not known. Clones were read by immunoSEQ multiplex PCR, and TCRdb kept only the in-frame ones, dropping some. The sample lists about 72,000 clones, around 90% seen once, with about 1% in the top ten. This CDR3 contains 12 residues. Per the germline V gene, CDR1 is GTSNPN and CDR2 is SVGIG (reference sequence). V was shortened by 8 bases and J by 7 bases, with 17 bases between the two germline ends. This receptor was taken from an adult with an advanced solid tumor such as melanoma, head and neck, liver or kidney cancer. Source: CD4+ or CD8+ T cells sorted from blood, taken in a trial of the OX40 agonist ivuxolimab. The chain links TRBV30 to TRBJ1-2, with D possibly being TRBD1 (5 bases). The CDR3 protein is CAEGAGNGGYTF. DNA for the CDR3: TGTGCCGAAGGGGCGGGGAACGGTGGCTACACCTTC.